This T cell receptor beta chain was found in a study of cytomegalovirus exposure and HLA in healthy donors. Germline lookup yields CDR1 SGHVS and CDR2 FQNEAQ. With V trimmed by 5 bases and J by 7 bases, 28 bases remained unmatched. The CDR3 spans 22 residues. Remarks on this clone: The antigen is undetermined.

Study results and limitations: One later analysis, an examination of the 90 to 150 validation repertoires, found that first-cohort TCR clusters tended to co-occur in them. CMV antigen specificity of a few CMV-associated chains was confirmed in vitro. TCR beta chains numbering roughly 150 were designated cytomegalovirus-associated.

This table comes from immunoSEQ multiplex PCR, and its TCRdb copy is limited to in-frame clones, with some not included. The sample lists roughly 75,000 clones, around 81% occurring once. The sequenced sample consisted of PBMCs. The rearrangement links TRBV7-8 to TRBJ2-1; 11 bases map to TRBD2. This receptor was identified in a man aged 30 to 45 in good health and CMV-seronegative. DNA for the CDR3: TGTGCCAGCAGCGCCCGGGCGGGGTTTTGGGACAGGTCGGGACTAGCGGAGAATGAGCAGTTCTTC. This encodes CASSARAGFWDRSGLAENEQFF.